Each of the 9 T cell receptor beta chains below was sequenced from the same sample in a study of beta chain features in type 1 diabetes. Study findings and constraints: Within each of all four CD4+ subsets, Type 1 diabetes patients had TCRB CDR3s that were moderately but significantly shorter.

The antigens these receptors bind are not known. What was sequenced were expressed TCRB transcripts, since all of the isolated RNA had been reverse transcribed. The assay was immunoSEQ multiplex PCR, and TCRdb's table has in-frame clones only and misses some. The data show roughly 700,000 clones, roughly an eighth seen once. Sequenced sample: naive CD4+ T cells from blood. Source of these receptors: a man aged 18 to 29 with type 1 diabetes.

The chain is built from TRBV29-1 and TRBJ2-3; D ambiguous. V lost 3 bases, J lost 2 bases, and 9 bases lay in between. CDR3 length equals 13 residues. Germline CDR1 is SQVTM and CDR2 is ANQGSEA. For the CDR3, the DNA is TGCAGCGTTGAGGGTAAAAACACAGATACGCAGTATTTT. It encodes CSVEGKNTDTQYF.

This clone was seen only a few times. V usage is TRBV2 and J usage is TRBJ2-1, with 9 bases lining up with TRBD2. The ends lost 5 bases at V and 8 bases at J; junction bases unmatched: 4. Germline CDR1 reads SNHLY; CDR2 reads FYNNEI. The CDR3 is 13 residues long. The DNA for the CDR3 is TGTGCCAGCAGTCAAAAGCGGGGGGATGAGCAGTTCTTC. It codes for CASSQKRGDEQFF.

The CDR3 nucleotides are TGCGCCAGCAGCTTGTTCGAAAAAGAGACCCAGTACTTC. Translated, it gives CASSLFEKETQYF. The chain has TRBV5-1 and TRBJ2-5; D gene ambiguous. CDR1 is SGHRS and CDR2 is YFSETQ in the germline V gene. The CDR3 has 13 amino acids. The V gene lost 1 base and the J gene lost 3 bases, with 7 bases spanning the gap.

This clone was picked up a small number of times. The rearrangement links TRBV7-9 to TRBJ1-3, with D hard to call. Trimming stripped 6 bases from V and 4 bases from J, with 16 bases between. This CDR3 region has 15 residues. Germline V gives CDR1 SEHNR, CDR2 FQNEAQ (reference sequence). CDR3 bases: TGTGCCAGCAGACCTACCGGGAGTCCGGGAAACACCATATATTTT. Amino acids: CASRPTGSPGNTIYF.

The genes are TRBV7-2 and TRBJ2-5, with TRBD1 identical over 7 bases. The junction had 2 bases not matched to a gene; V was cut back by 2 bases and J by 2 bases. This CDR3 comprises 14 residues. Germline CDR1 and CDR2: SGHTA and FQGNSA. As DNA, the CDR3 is TGTGCCAGCAGCTTAAGACAGGGACAAGAGACCCAGTACTTC. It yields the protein CASSLRQGQETQYF.

CDR3 protein: CASRVGQPQHF. In DNA, the CDR3 is TGTGCCAGCAGGGTAGGGCAGCCCCAGCATTTT. The chain recombines TRBV2 with TRBJ1-5; no reliable D call. Germline-derived CDR1 and CDR2 are SNHLY and FYNNEI. The CDR3 is made up of 11 amino acids. V was shortened by 6 bases and J by 7 bases, with 7 bases between the two germline ends. The complete variable domain, with remaining parts taken from reference TRBV2 and TRBJ1-5, reads EPEVTQTPSHQVTQMGQEVILRCVPISNHLYFYWYRQILGQKVEFLVSFYNNEISEKSEIFDDQFSVERPDGSNFTLKIRSTKLEDSAMYFCASRVGQPQHFGDGTRLSIL.

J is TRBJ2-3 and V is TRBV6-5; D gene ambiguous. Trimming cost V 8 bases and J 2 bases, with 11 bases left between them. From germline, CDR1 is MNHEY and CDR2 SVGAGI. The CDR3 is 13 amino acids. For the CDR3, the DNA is TGTGCCAGCCTGGCGGCTCCCACAGATACGCAGTATTTT. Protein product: CASLAAPTDTQYF.

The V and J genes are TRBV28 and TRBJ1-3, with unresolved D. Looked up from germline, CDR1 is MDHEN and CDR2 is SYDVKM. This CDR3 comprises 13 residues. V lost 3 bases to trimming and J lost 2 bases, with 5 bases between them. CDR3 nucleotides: TGTGCCAGCAGTTTCGCAGCTGGAAACACCATATATTTT. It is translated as CASSFAAGNTIYF.

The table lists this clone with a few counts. CDR3 region: CASSQVSGRSPLHF. The CDR3 coding sequence is TGTGCCAGCAGCCAAGTTTCAGGGCGCTCACCCCTCCACTTT. V gene TRBV14 combines with J gene TRBJ1-6; tentatively, D is TRBD1 (5 bases). The germline V gene has CDR1 SGHDN and CDR2 FVKESK. The CDR3 has 14 amino acids. The V gene lost 1 base and the J gene lost 10 bases, with 11 bases spanning the gap.